The sequence of this TCR beta chain was determined in a study of blood T cells in healthy people across ages. The authors ran a second PCR of roughly 6 to 12 cycles using a sample-barcoded 5' primer and a J-beta primer mix. A single record per CDR3 protein comes from TCRdb applying MiXCR to the 5' RACE reads. The data hold approximately 900,000 distinct CDR3 sequences, with 25% to 30% observed a single time. The germline gives CDR1 SGHRS, CDR2 YFSETQ. The CDR3 contains 16 residues. This clonotype was seen only a few times. At one end, the junction sequence differs from germline, possibly due to a read error. The data also belong to a second study, concerning T cells of mothers and their children. This second report adds: Reads obtained per mother exceeded 8 million TCR beta CDR3 reads, with several million obtained per child. Related mother-child pairs shared marginally more repertoire than unrelated pairs, though not significantly.

The clonotype originates from a woman in her forties in good health. The chain uses TRBV5-1 and TRBJ1-1, with D possibly being TRBD1 (6 bases). The sample comprised blood. CDR3 coding DNA: TGCGCCAGCAGCTCCCCTGGGGGCGGGGGGAACACTGGAGCTTTCTTT. This translates into CASSSPGGGGNTGAFF.